Listed below are T cell receptor beta chains from one sample, sequenced in a study of molecular identifiers for immune sequencing clone quantification. From the PCR reads, TCRdb called clonotypes with MiXCR, one entry per CDR3 protein. The table lists approximately 670,000 distinct CDR3 sequences, 15% to 20% of them singletons. Sequencing was carried out using naive CD8+ T cells from blood, with Jurkat cell RNA spiked in. The origin of the receptors is a human donor in good health. Some libraries in this study had Jurkat cell RNA spiked in. The CDR3 runs from the conserved cysteine through the conserved F or W. Each record gives: J gene, D gene, clone size, V gene, CDR3 DNA, CDR3 protein. D genes are given only for firm matches. A clone size is listed for some rows: how often the clone was seen (once, few, many), or a class if it is expanded.

TRBJ2-6	NA	few	TRBV27	TGTGCCAGCAGTTCCGGGATCGCCAACGTCCTGACTTTC	CASSSGIANVLTF
TRBJ2-6	NA	many	TRBV18	TGTGCCAGCTCACCAGTTGGAGGCTCTGGGGCCAACGTCCTGACTTTC	CASSPVGGSGANVLTF
TRBJ1-2	NA	NA	TRBV20-1	TGCAGTGCTAGGGACCGATCTAACTATGGCTACACCTTC	CSARDRSNYGYTF
TRBJ2-3	TRBD2	few	TRBV3-1	TGTGCCAGCAGCCAAGGGCTAGCGGGATCGGTGGAGGCGCAGTATTTT	CASSQGLAGSVEAQYF
TRBJ2-1	TRBD1	NA	TRBV7-9	TGTGCCAGCAGCCCGGGACAGGACTACAATGAGCAGTTCTTC	CASSPGQDYNEQFF
TRBJ2-5	TRBD2	many	TRBV6-6	TGTGCCAGCAGTTACCCTAGCGGGGGGGCTGAGACCCAGTACTTC	CASSYPSGGAETQYF
TRBJ2-3	TRBD1	few	TRBV19	TGTGCCAGTAGTATGCCCCCTGGGACAGGGGTGACAGATACGCAGTATTTT	CASSMPPGTGVTDTQYF
TRBJ2-1	TRBD2	NA	TRBV27	TGTGCCAGCAGTCCCTCAGCGGGAGGGCGGGTTGAGCAGTTCTTC	CASSPSAGGRVEQFF
TRBJ1-4	NA	many	TRBV11-2	TGTGCCAGCAGCTTTCCTAGCATGGAAAAACTGTTTTTT	CASSFPSMEKLFF
TRBJ1-5	NA	NA	TRBV20-1	TGCAGTGCTAGAGAAGGATATAGCAATCAGCCCCAGCATTTT	CSAREGYSNQPQHF
TRBJ2-1	NA	NA	TRBV27	TGTGCCAGCACCATAAGCTCCTACAATGAGCAGTTCTTC	CASTISSYNEQFF
TRBJ2-5	TRBD1	few	TRBV5-8	TGTGCCAGCAGCTTACGACCAGGACAGGCGAGCGGAGAGACCCAGTACTTC	CASSLRPGQASGETQYF
TRBJ2-5	NA	many	TRBV18	TGTGCCAGCTCACCAGGGGCACCGCTCGAAGAGACCCAGTACTTC	CASSPGAPLEETQYF
TRBJ1-1	NA	many	TRBV20-1	TGCAGTGAATGGGAGACCTCGAACACTGAAGCTTTCTTT	CSEWETSNTEAFF
TRBJ1-4	NA	NA	TRBV20-1	TGCAGTGCTAGTATGGCAGCAACTAATGAAAAACTGTTTTTT	CSASMAATNEKLFF
TRBJ2-3	TRBD2	NA	TRBV7-2	TGTGCCAGCGGCTTAGCTAGCGGGTACACAGATACGCAGTATTTT	CASGLASGYTDTQYF
TRBJ2-3	NA	NA	TRBV6-2/TRBV6-3	TGTGCCAGCAGTTTCCCGGAACCGGGACTGTACACAGATACGCAGTATTTT	CASSFPEPGLYTDTQYF
TRBJ2-3	NA	many	TRBV7-9	TGTGCCAGCAGCTTACCCCTACAGGGTTCATTGCGAGATACGCAGTATTTT	CASSLPLQGSLRDTQYF
TRBJ2-7	NA	few	TRBV18	TGTGCCAGCTCACCACCCTGGGGGGACAGCCAGGAGGGCGAGCAGTACTTC	CASSPPWGDSQEGEQYF
TRBJ2-5	NA	many	TRBV29-1	TGCAGCGTTGTAGGATGGGGGGCGCTTGGCGAGACCCAGTACTTC	CSVVGWGALGETQYF
TRBJ2-1	NA	NA	TRBV4-3	TGCGCCAGCAGCCAAGACGTGGGTGGGTTGTACGATGAGCAGTTCTTC	CASSQDVGGLYDEQFF
TRBJ2-7	TRBD1	NA	TRBV5-5	TGTGCCAGCAGCTTGGACAGGGGGCCAGGCTACGAGCAGTACTTC	CASSLDRGPGYEQYF
TRBJ1-1	NA	NA	TRBV2	TGTGCCAGCAGTGATCCCAGCTACCCCTGGAACACTGAAGCTTTCTTT	CASSDPSYPWNTEAFF
TRBJ1-1	NA	many	TRBV7-9	TGTGCCAGCAGCTTAGTTAGAGGGGACACTGAAGCTTTCTTT	CASSLVRGDTEAFF
TRBJ2-6	TRBD1	many	TRBV4-3	TGCGCCAGCAGCCGACCCCCGGGACAGGGGTACGGGGCCAACGTCCTGACTTTC	CASSRPPGQGYGANVLTF
TRBJ2-7	TRBD2	many	TRBV30	TGTGCCTGGAGAGCGGGGACGACCGACGAGCAGTACTTC	CAWRAGTTDEQYF
TRBJ2-7	NA	few	TRBV6-2/TRBV6-3	TGTGCCAGCAGGCTCGGACGGGGCGAGCAGTACTTC	CASRLGRGEQYF
TRBJ2-1	TRBD1	many	TRBV4-3	TGCGCCAGCAGCCAAGATAGGGGGCTAAATGAGCAGTTCTTC	CASSQDRGLNEQFF
TRBJ2-1	TRBD2	NA	TRBV13	TGTGCCAGCAGCTTACATTCAGCGGGGGGGCAGAATGAGCAGTTCTTC	CASSLHSAGGQNEQFF
TRBJ2-3	TRBD1	many	TRBV4-3	TGCGCCAGCAGCCAAGACGCTCTGGGACAGGGGAGCGCAGATACGCAGTATTTT	CASSQDALGQGSADTQYF
TRBJ2-7	TRBD1	many	TRBV7-2	TGTGCCAGCATGGGGCAGGGGGCCCCCTACGAGCAGTACTTC	CASMGQGAPYEQYF
TRBJ2-1	NA	once	TRBV30	TGTGTCTGGAGCAACAATGAGCAGTTCTTC	CVWSNNEQFF
TRBJ1-5	NA	many	TRBV20-1	TGCAGTGCTAGAGAAGAAGGTTATAGCAATCAGCCCCAGCATTTT	CSAREEGYSNQPQHF
TRBJ2-3	TRBD2	many	TRBV7-9	TGTGCCAGCAGGGCGGGACTAGCCTACACAGATACGCAGTATTTT	CASRAGLAYTDTQYF
TRBJ1-1	NA	many	TRBV6-2/TRBV6-3	TGTGCCAGCAGTGCCAGGGAGGGAACTGAAGCTTTCTTT	CASSAREGTEAFF
TRBJ2-6	TRBD1	NA	TRBV7-6	TGTGCCAGCAGCTGGGATACAGGGGGCATATCTGGGGCCAACGTCCTGACTTTC	CASSWDTGGISGANVLTF
TRBJ2-7	NA	many	TRBV4-1	TGCGCCAGCAGCCTAATGATAGGAGAGTCTGAGCAGTACTTC	CASSLMIGESEQYF
TRBJ2-6	NA	many	TRBV11-2	TGTGCCAGCAGCCTTGGACGGACCTCTGGGGCCAACGTCCTGACTTTC	CASSLGRTSGANVLTF
TRBJ2-1	NA	many	TRBV25-1	TGTGCCAGCAGTGAATCCGGCCCACTGACTTACAATGAGCAGTTCTTC	CASSESGPLTYNEQFF
TRBJ2-1	TRBD2	NA	TRBV19	TGTGCCAGTAGTGTGATAGCGGGGGCAACTGAGCAGTTCTTC	CASSVIAGATEQFF
TRBJ2-6	TRBD1	many	TRBV7-8	TGTGCCAGCAGCTTAGTAATACAGACAGGGGACTTCTCTGGGGCCAACGTCCTGACTTTC	CASSLVIQTGDFSGANVLTF
TRBJ2-1	NA	NA	TRBV4-3	TGCGCCAGCAGCCAAAATCGGCTCGGGGTTGAGCGGTTCTTC	CASSQNRLGVERFF
TRBJ2-3	TRBD2	many	TRBV2	TGTGCCAGCAGTGAAGCGGGCGGGGGGGACCCCACAGATACGCAGTATTTT	CASSEAGGGDPTDTQYF
TRBJ2-7	NA	many	TRBV27	TGTGCCAGCAGTTTAACAGGGCCCCCCTCCTACGAGCAGTACTTC	CASSLTGPPSYEQYF
TRBJ1-3	NA	many	TRBV4-2	TGTGCCAGCAGCCAACAACCCTCTGGAAACACCATATATTTT	CASSQQPSGNTIYF
TRBJ1-5	NA	many	TRBV4-1	TGCGCCAGCAGCCAAGCGGGCCCGAATCAGCCCCAGCATTTT	CASSQAGPNQPQHF
TRBJ2-1	TRBD2	few	TRBV12-3/TRBV12-4	TGTGCCAGCGGACTAGTTGAAGGCAATGAGCAGTTCTTC	CASGLVEGNEQFF
TRBJ2-2	TRBD2	many	TRBV12-3/TRBV12-4	TGTGCCAGCAGTTTTATAGCGGGAGTGAGCACCGGGGAGCTGTTTTTT	CASSFIAGVSTGELFF
TRBJ2-1	TRBD1	many	TRBV5-1	TGCGCCAGCAGCGTACAGGGGTACAATGAGCAGTTCTTC	CASSVQGYNEQFF
TRBJ2-1	NA	few	TRBV12-5	TGTGCTAGTGGTTTAGGACTGGGCAATGAGCAGTTCTTC	CASGLGLGNEQFF
TRBJ2-7	NA	many	TRBV2	TGTGCCAGCAGTGAAGGGCGGGTCTCCTACGAGCAGTACTTC	CASSEGRVSYEQYF